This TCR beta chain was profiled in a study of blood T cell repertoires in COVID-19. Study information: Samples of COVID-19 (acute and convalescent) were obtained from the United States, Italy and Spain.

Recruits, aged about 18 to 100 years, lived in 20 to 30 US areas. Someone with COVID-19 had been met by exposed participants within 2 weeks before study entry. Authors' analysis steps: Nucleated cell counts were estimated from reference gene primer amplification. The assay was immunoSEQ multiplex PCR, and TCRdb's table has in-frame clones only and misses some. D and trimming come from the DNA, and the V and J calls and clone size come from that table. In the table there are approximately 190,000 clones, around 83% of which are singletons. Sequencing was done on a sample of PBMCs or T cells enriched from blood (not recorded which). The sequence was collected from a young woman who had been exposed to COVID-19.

In nucleotides, the CDR3 is TGCGCCAGCAGCCCGCGGCACCTTTACGAGCAGTACTTC. Translating gives CASSPRHLYEQYF. The V and J genes are TRBV4-1 and TRBJ2-7, with D uncertain. The length of the CDR3 is 13 residues. The V end was cut by 4 bases, the J end by 4 bases, with 11 bases between. CDR1 is MGHRA and CDR2 is YSYEKL in the germline V gene.